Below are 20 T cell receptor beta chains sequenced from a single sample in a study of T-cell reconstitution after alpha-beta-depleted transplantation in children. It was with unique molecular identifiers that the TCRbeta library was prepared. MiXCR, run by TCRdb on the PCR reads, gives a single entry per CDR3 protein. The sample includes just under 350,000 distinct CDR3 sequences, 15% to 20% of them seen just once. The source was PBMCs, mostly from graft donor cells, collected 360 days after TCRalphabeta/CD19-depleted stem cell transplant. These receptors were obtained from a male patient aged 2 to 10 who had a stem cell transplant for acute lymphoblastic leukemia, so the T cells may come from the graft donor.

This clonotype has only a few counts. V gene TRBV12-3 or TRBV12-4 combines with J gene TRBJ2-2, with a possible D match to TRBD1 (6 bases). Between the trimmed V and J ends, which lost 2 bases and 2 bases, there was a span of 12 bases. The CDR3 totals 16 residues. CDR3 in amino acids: CASSLWQGGNTGELFF. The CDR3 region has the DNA TGTGCCAGCAGTTTATGGCAAGGGGGAAACACCGGGGAGCTGTTTTTT.

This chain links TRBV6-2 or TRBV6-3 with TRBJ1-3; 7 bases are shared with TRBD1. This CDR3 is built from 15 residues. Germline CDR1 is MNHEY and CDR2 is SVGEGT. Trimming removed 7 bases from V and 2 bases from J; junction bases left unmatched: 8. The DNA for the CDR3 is TGTGCCAGCATCCCGGACAGGTTCCCTGGAAACACCATATATTTT. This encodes CASIPDRFPGNTIYF.

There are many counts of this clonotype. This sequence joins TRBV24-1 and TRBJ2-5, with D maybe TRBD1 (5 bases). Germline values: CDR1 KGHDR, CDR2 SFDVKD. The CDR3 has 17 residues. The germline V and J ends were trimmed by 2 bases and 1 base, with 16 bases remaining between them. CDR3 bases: TGTGCCACCAGTGATTCTGCCGACAGAAACTCCCAAGAGACCCAGTACTTC. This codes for CATSDSADRNSQETQYF.

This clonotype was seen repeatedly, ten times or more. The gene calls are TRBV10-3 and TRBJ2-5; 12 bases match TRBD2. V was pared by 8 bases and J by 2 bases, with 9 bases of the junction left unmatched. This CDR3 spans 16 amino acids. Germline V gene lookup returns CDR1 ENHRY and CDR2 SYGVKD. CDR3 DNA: TGTGCCATCGGGGCTAGCGGGAGGGCTCCGCAAGAGACCCAGTACTTC. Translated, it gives CAIGASGRAPQETQYF.

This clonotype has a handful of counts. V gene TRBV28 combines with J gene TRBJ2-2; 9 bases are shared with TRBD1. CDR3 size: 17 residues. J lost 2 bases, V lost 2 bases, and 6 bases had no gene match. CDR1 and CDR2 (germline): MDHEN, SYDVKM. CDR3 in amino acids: CASSLPPTGGNTGELFF. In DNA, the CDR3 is TGTGCCAGCAGTTTACCGCCGACAGGGGGAAACACCGGGGAGCTGTTTTTT.

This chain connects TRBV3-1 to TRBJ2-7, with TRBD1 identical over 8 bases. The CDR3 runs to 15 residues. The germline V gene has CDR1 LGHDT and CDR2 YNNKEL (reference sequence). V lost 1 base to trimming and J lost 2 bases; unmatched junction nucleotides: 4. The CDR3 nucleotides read TGTGCCAGCAGCCAAGCGGTGACAGGGGCCTACGAGCAGTACTTC. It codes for CASSQAVTGAYEQYF.

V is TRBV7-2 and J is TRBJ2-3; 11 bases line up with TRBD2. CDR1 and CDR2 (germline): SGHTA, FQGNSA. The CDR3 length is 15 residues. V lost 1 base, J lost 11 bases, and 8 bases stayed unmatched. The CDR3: CASSLVRLAGPWQYF. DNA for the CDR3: TGTGCCAGCAGCTTAGTGAGACTAGCGGGACCTTGGCAGTATTTT.

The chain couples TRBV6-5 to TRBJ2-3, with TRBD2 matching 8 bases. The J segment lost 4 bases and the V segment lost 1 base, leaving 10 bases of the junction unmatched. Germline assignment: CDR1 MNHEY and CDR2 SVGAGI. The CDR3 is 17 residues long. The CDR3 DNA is TGTGCCAGCAGTTACTTACAAGCGGGAGCCTCTTCAGATACGCAGTATTTT. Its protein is CASSYLQAGASSDTQYF.

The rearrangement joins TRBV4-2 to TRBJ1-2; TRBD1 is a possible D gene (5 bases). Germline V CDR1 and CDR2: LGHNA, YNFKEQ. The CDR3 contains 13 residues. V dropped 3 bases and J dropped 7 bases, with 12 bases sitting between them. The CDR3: CASSHQGPSGYTF. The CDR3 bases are TGTGCCAGCAGCCACCAGGGTCCCAGTGGCTACACCTTC.

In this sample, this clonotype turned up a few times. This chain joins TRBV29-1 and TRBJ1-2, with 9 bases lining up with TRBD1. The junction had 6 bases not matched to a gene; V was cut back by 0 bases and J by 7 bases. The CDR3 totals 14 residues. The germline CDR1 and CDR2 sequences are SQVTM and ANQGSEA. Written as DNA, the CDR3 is TGCAGCGTTGAAGAGCTGGGACAGGGAGTTGGCTACACCTTC. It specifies CSVEELGQGVGYTF.

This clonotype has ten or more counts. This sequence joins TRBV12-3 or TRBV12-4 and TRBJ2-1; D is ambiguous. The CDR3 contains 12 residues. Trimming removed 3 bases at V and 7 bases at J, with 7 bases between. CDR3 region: CASSFRGNEQFF. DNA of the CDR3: TGTGCCAGCAGTTTTCGCGGTAATGAGCAGTTCTTC.

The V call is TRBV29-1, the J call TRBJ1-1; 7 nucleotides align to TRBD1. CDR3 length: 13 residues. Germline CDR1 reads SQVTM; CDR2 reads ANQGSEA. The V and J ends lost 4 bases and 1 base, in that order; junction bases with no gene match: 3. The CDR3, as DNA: TGCAGCGTTGTAGGGACAGCGAACACTGAAGCTTTCTTT. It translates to CSVVGTANTEAFF.

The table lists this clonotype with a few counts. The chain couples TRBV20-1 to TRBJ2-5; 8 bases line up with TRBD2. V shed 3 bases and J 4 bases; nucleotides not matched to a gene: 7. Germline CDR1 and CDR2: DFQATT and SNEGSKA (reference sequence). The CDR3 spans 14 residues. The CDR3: CSASRGRLGETQYF. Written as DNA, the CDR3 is TGCAGTGCTAGTCGCGGGAGGCTGGGAGAGACCCAGTACTTC.

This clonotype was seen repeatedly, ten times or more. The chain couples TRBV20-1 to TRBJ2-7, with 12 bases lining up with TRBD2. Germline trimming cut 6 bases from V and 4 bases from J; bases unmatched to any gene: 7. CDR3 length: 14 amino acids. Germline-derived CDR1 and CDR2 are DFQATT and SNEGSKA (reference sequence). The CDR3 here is CSARGLAGFYEQYF. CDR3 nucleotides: TGCAGTGCCCGGGGACTAGCGGGTTTTTACGAGCAGTACTTC.

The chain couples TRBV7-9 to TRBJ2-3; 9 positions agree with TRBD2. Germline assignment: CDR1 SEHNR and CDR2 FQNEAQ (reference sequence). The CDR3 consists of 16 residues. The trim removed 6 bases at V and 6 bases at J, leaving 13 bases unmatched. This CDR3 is CASSPRSGRVADTQYF. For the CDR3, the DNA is TGTGCCAGCAGTCCCCGTAGCGGGAGAGTCGCCGATACGCAGTATTTT. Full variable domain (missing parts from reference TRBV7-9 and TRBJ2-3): DTGVSQNPRHKITKRGQNVTFRCDPISEHNRLYWYRQTLGQGPEFLTYFQNEAQLEKSRLLSDRFSAERPKGSFSTLEIQRTEQGDSAMYLCASSPRSGRVADTQYFGPGTRLTVL.

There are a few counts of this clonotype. The CDR3 reads CASSLVPGGAAGELFF. The CDR3 coding sequence is TGCGCCAGCAGCTTGGTCCCCGGCGGAGCGGCCGGGGAGCTGTTTTTT. J is TRBJ2-2 and V is TRBV5-1, with a weak D call TRBD2 (5 bases). The CDR3 covers 16 residues. V lost 0 bases and J lost 6, with 15 bases in between. Germline lookup yields CDR1 SGHRS and CDR2 YFSETQ.

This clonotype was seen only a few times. CDR3 in DNA: TGTGCCAGCAGCTTTGGTGACAGGGCCGGCGGGGAGCTGTTTTTT. Its translation: CASSFGDRAGGELFF. The chain is built from TRBV5-5 and TRBJ2-2, with TRBD1 identical over 7 bases. The CDR3 has 15 amino acids. Germline values: CDR1 SGHKS, CDR2 YYEKEE (reference sequence). Trimming at V came to 2 bases and at J to 7 bases, leaving 8 bases not matched to a gene. The whole variable domain, filled in from reference TRBV5-5 and TRBJ2-2, reads DAGVTQSPTHLIKTRGQQVTLRCSPISGHKSVSWYQQVLGQGPQFIFQYYEKEERGRGNFPDRFSARQFPNYSSELNVNALLLGDSALYLCASSFGDRAGGELFFGEGSRLTVL.

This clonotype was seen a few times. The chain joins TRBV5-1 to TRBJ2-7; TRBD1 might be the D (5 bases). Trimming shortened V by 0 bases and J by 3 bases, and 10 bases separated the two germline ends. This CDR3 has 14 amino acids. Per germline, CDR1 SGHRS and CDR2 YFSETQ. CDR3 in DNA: TGCGCCAGCAGCTTGGGACAGACAGACTACGAGCAGTACTTC. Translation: CASSLGQTDYEQYF.

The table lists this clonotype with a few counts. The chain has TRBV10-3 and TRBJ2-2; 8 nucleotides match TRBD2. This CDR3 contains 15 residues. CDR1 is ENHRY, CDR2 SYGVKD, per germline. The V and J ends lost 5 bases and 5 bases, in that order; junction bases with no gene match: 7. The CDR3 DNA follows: TGTGCCATCAGTCAGGGACTAGAGAGTACCGGGGAGCTGTTTTTT. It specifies CAISQGLESTGELFF.

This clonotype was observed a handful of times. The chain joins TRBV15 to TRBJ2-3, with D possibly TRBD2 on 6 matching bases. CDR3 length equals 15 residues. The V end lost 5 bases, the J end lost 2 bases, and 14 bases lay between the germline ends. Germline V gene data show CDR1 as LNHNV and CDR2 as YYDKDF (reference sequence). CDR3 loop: CATSRRRLDTDTQYF. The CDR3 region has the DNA TGTGCCACCAGCCGCCGACGACTAGACACAGATACGCAGTATTTT.